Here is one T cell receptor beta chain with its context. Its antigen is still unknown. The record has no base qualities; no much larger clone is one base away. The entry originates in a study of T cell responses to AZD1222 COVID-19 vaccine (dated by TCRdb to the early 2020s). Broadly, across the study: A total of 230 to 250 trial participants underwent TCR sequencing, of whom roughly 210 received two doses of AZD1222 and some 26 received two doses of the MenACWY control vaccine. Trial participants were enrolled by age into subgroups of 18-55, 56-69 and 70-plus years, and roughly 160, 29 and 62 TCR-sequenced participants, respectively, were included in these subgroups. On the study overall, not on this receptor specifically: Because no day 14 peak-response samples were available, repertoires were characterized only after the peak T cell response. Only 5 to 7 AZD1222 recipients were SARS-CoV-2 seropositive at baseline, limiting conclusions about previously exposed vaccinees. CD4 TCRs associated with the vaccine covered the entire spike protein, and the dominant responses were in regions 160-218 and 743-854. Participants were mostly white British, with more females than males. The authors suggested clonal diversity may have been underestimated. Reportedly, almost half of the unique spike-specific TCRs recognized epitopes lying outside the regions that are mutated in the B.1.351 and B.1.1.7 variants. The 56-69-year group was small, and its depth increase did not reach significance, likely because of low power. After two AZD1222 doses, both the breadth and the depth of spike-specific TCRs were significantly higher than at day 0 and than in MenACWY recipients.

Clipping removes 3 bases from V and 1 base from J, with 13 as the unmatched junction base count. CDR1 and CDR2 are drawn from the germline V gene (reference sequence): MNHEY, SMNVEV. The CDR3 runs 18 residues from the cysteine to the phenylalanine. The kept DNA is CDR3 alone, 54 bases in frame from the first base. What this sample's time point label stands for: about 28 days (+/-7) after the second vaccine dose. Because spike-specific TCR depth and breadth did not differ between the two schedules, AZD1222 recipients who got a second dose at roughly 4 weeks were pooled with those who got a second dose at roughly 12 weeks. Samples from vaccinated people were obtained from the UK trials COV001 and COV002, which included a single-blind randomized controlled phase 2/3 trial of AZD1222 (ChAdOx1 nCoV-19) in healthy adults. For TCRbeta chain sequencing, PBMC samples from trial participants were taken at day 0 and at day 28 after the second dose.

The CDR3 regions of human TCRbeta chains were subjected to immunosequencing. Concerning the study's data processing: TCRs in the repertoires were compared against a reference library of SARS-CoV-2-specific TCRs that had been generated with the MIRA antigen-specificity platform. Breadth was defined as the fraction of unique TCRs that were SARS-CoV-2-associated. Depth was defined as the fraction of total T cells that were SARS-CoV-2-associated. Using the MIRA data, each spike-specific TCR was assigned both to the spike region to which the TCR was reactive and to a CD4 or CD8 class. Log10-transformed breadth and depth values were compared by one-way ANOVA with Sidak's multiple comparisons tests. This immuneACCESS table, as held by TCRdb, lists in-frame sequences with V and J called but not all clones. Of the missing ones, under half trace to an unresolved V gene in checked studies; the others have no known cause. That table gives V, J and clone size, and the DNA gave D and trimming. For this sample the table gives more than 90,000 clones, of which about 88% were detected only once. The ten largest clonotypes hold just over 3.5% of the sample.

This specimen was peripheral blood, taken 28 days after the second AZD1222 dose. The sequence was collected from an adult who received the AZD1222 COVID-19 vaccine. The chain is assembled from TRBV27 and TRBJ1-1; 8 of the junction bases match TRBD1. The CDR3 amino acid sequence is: CASSFIGQGIYWNTEAFF. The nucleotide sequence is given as TGTGCCAGCAGTTTTATCGGACAGGGTATATACTGGAACACTGAAGCTTTCTTT.